One and the same sample provided the 13 T cell receptor beta chains below, sequenced in a study of CD8 T cells in ankylosing spondylitis (TCRdb year 2017). Library creation used 5' RACE. Sequenced using an Illumina HiSeq 2500. Clones were called with MiXCR by TCRdb after fastp trimmed the public reads at Q25, and only in-frame beta chains were retained. Each entry is one CDR3 protein sequence, shown with its most common DNA and genes. Across this sample there are more than 150,000 distinct CDR3 sequences, with 15% to 20% seen only once. Clones ranked in the top ten supply around 4.7% of the sample. Input material: blood, either unsorted or a sorted T cell fraction (not recorded which). These receptors were obtained from a male donor under 30 with ankylosing spondylitis or in good health (not recorded which). Donor details come from another sample of the same person, matched by shared clones.

There are many counts of this clonotype. The chain combines TRBV2 with TRBJ1-4; TRBD1 might be the D (6 bases). Per germline, CDR1 SNHLY and CDR2 FYNNEI. Trimming shortened V by 11 bases and J by 8 bases, and 18 bases separated the two germline ends. The CDR3 consists of 13 residues. For the CDR3, the DNA is TGTGCCGGGACGCGGGACACACTAGAAAAACTGTTTTTT. This translates into CAGTRDTLEKLFF.

This clonotype was seen ten or more times. This chain joins TRBV27 and TRBJ2-7, with a tentative D call TRBD2 (6 bases). This CDR3 spans 13 amino acids. Trimming left V 0 bases short and J 5 bases short, with 8 bases between. Germline values: CDR1 MNHEY, CDR2 SMNVEV (reference sequence). The CDR3 region has the DNA TGTGCCAGCAGTTTATCTAGGAGGGACGAGCAGTACTTC. Translated, it gives CASSLSRRDEQYF.

This clonotype came up many times. The V gene is TRBV20-1, the J gene TRBJ1-1; 8 positions agree with TRBD1. The V segment lost 6 bases and the J segment 0 bases; nucleotides outside the gene matches: 3. The germline gives CDR1 DFQATT, CDR2 SNEGSKA (reference sequence). The CDR3 extends over 13 amino acids. The CDR3 protein is CSAVRGLNTEAFF. The CDR3 DNA reads TGCAGTGCGGTCAGGGGGCTGAACACTGAAGCTTTCTTT.

This clonotype came up many times. The chain is built from TRBV12-3 or TRBV12-4 and TRBJ2-4; D may match TRBD1 or TRBD2 (6 bases each). Trimming stripped 3 bases from V and 8 bases from J, with 20 bases between. This CDR3 comprises 16 residues. The CDR3 sequence is CASSLYGGGPEDIQYF. CDR3 DNA sequence: TGTGCCAGCAGTTTGTATGGAGGGGGGCCCGAAGACATTCAGTACTTC.

In its sample, this clonotype was seen a few times. The rearrangement uses TRBV7-2 and TRBJ2-3, with 12 bases matching TRBD2. The V and J ends lost 5 bases and 5 bases, in that order; junction bases with no gene match: 5. CDR1 is SGHTA and CDR2 is FQGNSA in the germline V gene. This CDR3 spans 15 amino acids. The chain's CDR3 is CASSTRTSGKDTQYF. The CDR3 nucleotides are TGTGCCAGCAGCACCCGGACTAGCGGGAAAGATACGCAGTATTTT.

This clonotype has ten or more counts. This CDR3 reads CASRGVRETQYF. CDR3 bases: TGCGCCAGCAGAGGCGTCCGAGAGACCCAGTACTTC. This sequence joins TRBV10-2 and TRBJ2-5; no reliable D call. CDR1 WSHSY and CDR2 SAAADI come from the germline V gene. The CDR3 spans 12 residues. Trimming shortened V by 6 bases and J by 4 bases, and 9 bases separated the two germline ends.

This clonotype was found many times. This sequence joins TRBV6-2 or TRBV6-3 and TRBJ2-1, with 10 bases aligning to TRBD2. The CDR3 runs to 16 residues. From germline, CDR1 is MNHEY and CDR2 SVGEGT. V shed 0 bases and J 4 bases; nucleotides not matched to a gene: 3. CDR3 in DNA: TGTGCCAGCAGTTACTCAGCGGGAGGGCCATACAATGAGCAGTTCTTC. Amino acids: CASSYSAGGPYNEQFF.

The chain links TRBV2 to TRBJ2-1, with TRBD2 matching 13 bases. The V gene end was trimmed by 2 bases and the J gene end by 9 bases; junction bases not matched to a gene: 4. CDR1 is SNHLY and CDR2 is FYNNEI in the germline V gene. The CDR3 covers 15 residues. The chain's CDR3 is CASSETSGRASEQFF. The CDR3 DNA sequence: TGTGCCAGCAGTGAAACTAGCGGGAGGGCCAGTGAGCAGTTCTTC.

There are many counts of this clonotype. The chain recombines TRBV7-9 with TRBJ1-1; 12 nucleotides agree with TRBD1. CDR1 and CDR2 from the germline V gene are SEHNR and FQNEAQ (reference sequence). The CDR3 is made up of 14 amino acids. The V gene end was trimmed by 6 bases and the J gene end by 4 bases; junction bases not matched to a gene: 3. The DNA of the CDR3 is TGTGCCAGCAGGGGACAGGGGGCGACCACTGAAGCTTTCTTT. Residues: CASRGQGATTEAFF.

This clonotype appeared many times. The gene calls are TRBV5-1 and TRBJ2-3; D is uncertain. Trimming removed 4 bases from V and 3 bases from J, with 9 bases in between. Germline CDR1 SGHRS, CDR2 YFSETQ. The CDR3 is made up of 13 amino acids. Here the CDR3 reads CASSPEGTDTQYF. The CDR3 DNA reads TGCGCCAGCAGCCCGGAAGGGACAGATACGCAGTATTTT.

This clonotype was observed many times. This sequence joins TRBV29-1 and TRBJ2-5; 7 bases fit TRBD1. The CDR3 has 15 amino acids. With V trimmed by 7 bases and J by 0 bases, 11 bases remained unmatched. Germline V lookup: CDR1 SQVTM, CDR2 ANQGSEA. CDR3 in DNA: TGCAGCGGACTACGGGACAGCATCCACCAAGAGACCCAGTACTTC. Protein sequence: CSGLRDSIHQETQYF.

Ten or more counts support this clonotype. The chain carries TRBV7-2 and TRBJ2-1, with D possibly being TRBD1 or TRBD2 (5 bases each). The length of the CDR3 is 16 residues. Germline lookup yields CDR1 SGHTA and CDR2 FQGNSA. Trimming took 1 base from V and 4 from J, leaving 14 bases between them. In nucleotides, the CDR3 is TGTGCCAGCAGCTTAGTTGAGGGGCTGAAGTACAATGAGCAGTTCTTC. Translation gives CASSLVEGLKYNEQFF. Filled out from reference TRBV7-2 and TRBJ2-1, the complete variable domain reads GAGVSQSPSNKVTEKGKDVELRCDPISGHTALYWYRQSLGQGLEFLIYFQGNSAPDKSGLPSDRFSAERTGGSVSTLTIQRTQQEDSAVYLCASSLVEGLKYNEQFFGPGTRLTVL.

This clonotype was counted many times. The gene calls are TRBV5-1 and TRBJ2-7, with 7 bases aligning to TRBD2. The CDR3 sequence is 15 residues long. J gave up 1 base and V 3 bases, and 7 bases lay outside the gene matches. Germline V gene sequence: CDR1 SGHRS, CDR2 YFSETQ. The CDR3 DNA follows: TGCGCCAGCAGCTATACTAGCGTCCCTTCCTACGAGCAGTACTTC. Protein: CASSYTSVPSYEQYF.